This is a list of T cell receptor beta chains from one sample in a study of regulatory T cells in long-lasting Graves disease. TCRdb fed the multiplex PCR reads into MiXCR, producing one record per CDR3 protein. This sample has 200,000 to 250,000 distinct CDR3 sequences; roughly 18% occur once, and the top ten carry approximately 20%. This specimen was peripheral blood mononuclear cells (PBMCs), taken at new diagnosis, from a patient treated with antithyroid drugs. Every receptor here comes from a female donor with Graves disease. The CDR3 runs from the conserved cysteine through the conserved F or W. The order of the fields is D gene, V gene, J gene, CDR3 protein. D genes are given only for firm matches.

D gene: TRBD1
V gene: TRBV7-2
J gene: TRBJ1-2
CDR3 protein: CASSFREYRGGDGYTF

D gene: NA
V gene: TRBV30
J gene: TRBJ2-2
CDR3 protein: CAWSALSTGELFF

D gene: NA
V gene: TRBV3-1
J gene: TRBJ2-7
CDR3 protein: CASSLHSGTITTYEQYF

D gene: NA
V gene: TRBV9
J gene: TRBJ2-1
CDR3 protein: CASSVGGHNEQFF

D gene: NA
V gene: TRBV12-3/TRBV12-4
J gene: TRBJ2-1
CDR3 protein: CASSRDTGEGYTFGSGTNEQFF

D gene: TRBD1
V gene: TRBV6-1
J gene: TRBJ1-2
CDR3 protein: CASSRTGVTYGYTF

D gene: NA
V gene: TRBV27
J gene: TRBJ2-6
CDR3 protein: CASRRRSSGANVLTF

D gene: NA
V gene: TRBV7-3
J gene: TRBJ1-1
CDR3 protein: CASSFGTGNTKAFF

D gene: NA
V gene: TRBV24-1
J gene: TRBJ1-5
CDR3 protein: CATSDSARVSNQPQHF

D gene: TRBD2
V gene: TRBV7-2
J gene: TRBJ2-7
CDR3 protein: CASSLDGRGTTSSYEQYF

D gene: TRBD2
V gene: TRBV3-1
J gene: TRBJ2-3
CDR3 protein: CASSHREAIDTQYF

D gene: TRBD2
V gene: TRBV13
J gene: TRBJ2-7
CDR3 protein: CASSSSPLGLAGYEQYF

D gene: TRBD2
V gene: TRBV30
J gene: TRBJ2-2
CDR3 protein: CAWRGRAGELFF

D gene: TRBD2
V gene: TRBV24-1
J gene: TRBJ2-7
CDR3 protein: CATSDLAGILLYEQYF

D gene: NA
V gene: TRBV6-2/TRBV6-3
J gene: TRBJ1-2
CDR3 protein: CASRETVLYGYTF

D gene: TRBD1
V gene: TRBV2
J gene: TRBJ1-5
CDR3 protein: CASSAGTVSNQPQHF

D gene: NA
V gene: TRBV20-1
J gene: TRBJ2-3
CDR3 protein: CSARPTGHSDTQYF

D gene: TRBD2
V gene: TRBV30
J gene: TRBJ2-3
CDR3 protein: CAGDIGTSGRAISDTQYF

D gene: NA
V gene: TRBV12-3/TRBV12-4
J gene: TRBJ2-7
CDR3 protein: CASRGGQSYEQYF

D gene: TRBD1
V gene: TRBV11-2
J gene: TRBJ2-7
CDR3 protein: CASSAERTGGNEQYF

D gene: NA
V gene: TRBV19
J gene: TRBJ1-2
CDR3 protein: CASKPELLRHGYTF

D gene: TRBD1
V gene: TRBV5-1
J gene: TRBJ1-1
CDR3 protein: CASSLEGGGTNTEAFF

D gene: TRBD2
V gene: TRBV7-9
J gene: TRBJ2-7
CDR3 protein: CASSLAWPSGIPYEQYF

D gene: NA
V gene: TRBV25-1
J gene: TRBJ1-2
CDR3 protein: CASSETGSYGYTF

D gene: NA
V gene: TRBV28
J gene: TRBJ1-5
CDR3 protein: CASSLPGINQPQHF

D gene: NA
V gene: TRBV7-3
J gene: TRBJ1-2
CDR3 protein: CASSLTGSHNYGYTF

D gene: NA
V gene: TRBV2
J gene: TRBJ2-2
CDR3 protein: CASTQTIEQGGELFF

D gene: NA
V gene: TRBV25-1
J gene: TRBJ1-2
CDR3 protein: CASSEGVGGYTF

D gene: NA
V gene: TRBV5-1
J gene: TRBJ2-1
CDR3 protein: CASSFLAGGTYEQFF

D gene: NA
V gene: TRBV19
J gene: TRBJ1-1
CDR3 protein: CASSPSGEVTEAFF

D gene: NA
V gene: TRBV20-1
J gene: TRBJ2-5
CDR3 protein: CSARDQDGRETQYF

D gene: TRBD2
V gene: TRBV7-9
J gene: TRBJ2-7
CDR3 protein: CASRPGLAGFDEQYF

D gene: TRBD1
V gene: TRBV5-1
J gene: TRBJ2-3
CDR3 protein: CASSVGTGADTQYF

D gene: TRBD2
V gene: TRBV9
J gene: TRBJ2-1
CDR3 protein: CASSLGTSGSSNEQFF

D gene: TRBD1
V gene: TRBV7-3
J gene: TRBJ1-1
CDR3 protein: CASSARDRGVNTEAFF

D gene: TRBD1
V gene: TRBV7-9
J gene: TRBJ1-5
CDR3 protein: CASSLGRDRGNQPQHF